This is a list of T cell receptor beta chains from one sample in a study of Graves' ophthalmopathy and Graves' hyperthyroidism. TCRdb reprocessed the multiplex PCR reads with MiXCR, giving one entry per CDR3 protein. The data hold about 210,000 distinct CDR3 sequences, with 29% observed a single time. Sequencing was performed on peripheral blood. These receptors were obtained from a man aged 45-65 years with Graves' ophthalmopathy. CDR3s include the opening cysteine and the closing phenylalanine or tryptophan. Not every row has a clone size; where given, it reads once, few, many or a size class.

J gene | V gene | clone size | CDR3 length | CDR3 protein
TRBJ2-2 | TRBV5-1 | many | 15 | CASSWRTGDTGELFF
TRBJ2-7 | TRBV6-2/TRBV6-3 | many | 15 | CASSRGTSGTYEQYF
TRBJ1-2 | TRBV6-1 | . | 14 | CASSEAVIPGGYTF
TRBJ1-5 | TRBV19 | many | 14 | CASKFYGSNQPQHF
TRBJ1-5 | TRBV28 | many | 14 | CASQFGPGGQPQHF
TRBJ1-1 | TRBV5-1 | many | 13 | CASSPQGQREAFF
TRBJ2-5 | TRBV20-1 | many | 15 | CSARSTRRGKETQYF
TRBJ1-2 | TRBV12-3/TRBV12-4 | . | 14 | CASSPPPGGYGYTF
TRBJ1-2 | TRBV7-8 | . | 17 | CASSSWVWDSGNYGYTF
TRBJ1-1 | TRBV6-1 | many | 13 | CASSEALGWEAFF
TRBJ2-5 | TRBV28 | . | 15 | CASSFPQSGKETQYF
TRBJ2-2 | TRBV15 | many | 14 | CATSNGGYTGELFF
TRBJ1-5 | TRBV28 | many | 14 | CASSFGGKGQPQHF
TRBJ1-1 | TRBV2 | . | 13 | CASSPEEGTEAFF